A single sample is the source of the 2 T cell receptor beta chains below, sequenced in a study of blood T cell repertoires in COVID-19 (TCRdb year 2020). The method behind the library was the immunoSEQ multiplex PCR assay. Not all clones reach the TCRdb copy of this immuneACCESS table, which keeps in-frame sequences only. Checked studies attribute under half of the gap to unresolved V genes and leave the rest unexplained. Across this sample there are about 260,000 clones, with over 80% seen only once. The ten largest clones take up roughly 10% of the sample. Sequencing input: peripheral blood. The receptors stem from an older woman with COVID-19, enrolled during active disease.

V is TRBV30 and J is TRBJ2-7; a possible D gene is TRBD2 (5 bases). This CDR3 comprises 13 residues. Between the trimmed V and J ends, which lost 5 bases and 4 bases, there was a span of 15 bases. Looked up from germline, CDR1 is GTSNPN and CDR2 is SVGIG (reference sequence). The CDR3 protein is CAWAPGSGYEQYF. The CDR3 region has the DNA TGTGCCTGGGCCCCCGGAAGCGGTTACGAGCAGTACTTC.

J is TRBJ1-1 and V is TRBV10-3; 7 bases align to TRBD1. J was trimmed by 4 bases and V by 6 bases; bases with no gene match: 14. The germline V gene has CDR1 ENHRY and CDR2 SYGVKD. This CDR3 comprises 16 residues. CDR3 sequence: CAISRDSPGGSTEAFF. The CDR3 DNA reads as TGTGCCATCAGCCGGGACAGCCCTGGAGGTAGCACTGAAGCTTTCTTT.